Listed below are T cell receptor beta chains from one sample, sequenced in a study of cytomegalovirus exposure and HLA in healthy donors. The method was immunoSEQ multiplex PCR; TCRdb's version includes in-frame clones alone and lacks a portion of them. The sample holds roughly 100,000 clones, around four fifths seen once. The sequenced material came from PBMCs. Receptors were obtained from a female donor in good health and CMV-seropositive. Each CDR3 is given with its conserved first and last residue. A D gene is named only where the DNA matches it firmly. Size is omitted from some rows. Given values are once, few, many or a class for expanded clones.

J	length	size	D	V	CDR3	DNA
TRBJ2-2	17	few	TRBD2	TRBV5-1	CASSLEGTSGFTGELFF	TGCGCCAGCAGCTTGGAAGGGACTAGCGGTTTCACCGGGGAGCTGTTTTTT
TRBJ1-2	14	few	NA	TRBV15	CATSRGGGVGGYTF	TGTGCCACCAGCAGAGGGGGGGGCGTTGGGGGCTACACCTTC
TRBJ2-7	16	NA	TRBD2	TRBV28	CASSSSLAGGPSEQYF	TGTGCCAGCAGTTCCTCTCTAGCGGGAGGGCCGAGCGAGCAGTACTTC
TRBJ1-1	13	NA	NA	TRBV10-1	CASSRNMNTEAFF	TGCGCCAGCAGCAGGAACATGAACACTGAAGCTTTCTTT
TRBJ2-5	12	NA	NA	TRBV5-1	CASSVGAQEQYF	TGCGCCAGCAGCGTGGGGGCGCAAGAGCAGTACTTC
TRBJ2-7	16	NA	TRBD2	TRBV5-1	CASSQGTSGSSYEQYF	TGCGCCAGCAGCCAGGGGACTAGCGGGAGCTCCTACGAGCAGTACTTC
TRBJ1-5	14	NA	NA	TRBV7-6	CASSLQGLAQPQHF	TGTGCCAGCAGCTTACAGGGACTTGCTCAGCCCCAGCATTTT
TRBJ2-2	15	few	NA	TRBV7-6	CASSLKVAGAGELFF	TGTGCCAGCAGCTTAAAGGTGGCAGGGGCCGGGGAGCTGTTTTTT
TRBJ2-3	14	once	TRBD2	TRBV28	CASSLSGGGDTQYF	TGTGCCAGCAGTTTAAGCGGGGGCGGGGATACGCAGTATTTT
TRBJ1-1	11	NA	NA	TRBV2	CASSEDSRTFF	TGTGCCAGCAGTGAAGATAGTCGAACTTTCTTT
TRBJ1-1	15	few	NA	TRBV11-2	CASSLLNWANTEAFF	TGTGCCAGCAGCTTATTAAATTGGGCGAACACTGAAGCTTTCTTT
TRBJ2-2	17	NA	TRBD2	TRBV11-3	CASSLGPAGGPTGELFF	TGTGCCAGCAGCTTAGGTCCAGCGGGAGGGCCCACCGGGGAGCTGTTTTTT
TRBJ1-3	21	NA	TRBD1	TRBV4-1	CASSQDTGQGSVRSTGNTIYF	TGCGCCAGCAGCCAAGACACGGGACAGGGCTCAGTAAGGTCGACTGGAAACACCATATATTTT
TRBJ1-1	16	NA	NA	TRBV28	CASSLLGSTGNTEAFF	TGTGCCAGCAGTTTATTAGGCTCAACAGGGAACACTGAAGCTTTCTTT
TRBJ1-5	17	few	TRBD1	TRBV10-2	CASRAGTGAYSNQPQHF	TGCGCCAGCAGAGCCGGGACAGGGGCCTATAGCAATCAGCCCCAGCATTTT
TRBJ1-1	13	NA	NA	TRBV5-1	CASSFRGATEAFF	TGCGCCAGCAGCTTCCGGGGGGCCACTGAAGCTTTCTTT
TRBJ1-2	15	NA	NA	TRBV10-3	CAISESGEGNYGYTF	TGTGCCATCAGTGAGTCGGGAGAAGGAAACTATGGCTACACCTTC
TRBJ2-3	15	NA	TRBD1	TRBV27	CASSTQTGEADTQYF	TGTGCCAGCAGTACCCAGACAGGGGAAGCAGATACGCAGTATTTT
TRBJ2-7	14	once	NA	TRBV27	CASSISRFTYEQYF	TGTGCCAGCAGTATTTCCAGGTTTACCTACGAGCAGTACTTC
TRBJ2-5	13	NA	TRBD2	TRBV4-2	CASSQARGETQYF	TGTGCCAGCAGCCAAGCGCGGGGGGAGACCCAGTACTTC